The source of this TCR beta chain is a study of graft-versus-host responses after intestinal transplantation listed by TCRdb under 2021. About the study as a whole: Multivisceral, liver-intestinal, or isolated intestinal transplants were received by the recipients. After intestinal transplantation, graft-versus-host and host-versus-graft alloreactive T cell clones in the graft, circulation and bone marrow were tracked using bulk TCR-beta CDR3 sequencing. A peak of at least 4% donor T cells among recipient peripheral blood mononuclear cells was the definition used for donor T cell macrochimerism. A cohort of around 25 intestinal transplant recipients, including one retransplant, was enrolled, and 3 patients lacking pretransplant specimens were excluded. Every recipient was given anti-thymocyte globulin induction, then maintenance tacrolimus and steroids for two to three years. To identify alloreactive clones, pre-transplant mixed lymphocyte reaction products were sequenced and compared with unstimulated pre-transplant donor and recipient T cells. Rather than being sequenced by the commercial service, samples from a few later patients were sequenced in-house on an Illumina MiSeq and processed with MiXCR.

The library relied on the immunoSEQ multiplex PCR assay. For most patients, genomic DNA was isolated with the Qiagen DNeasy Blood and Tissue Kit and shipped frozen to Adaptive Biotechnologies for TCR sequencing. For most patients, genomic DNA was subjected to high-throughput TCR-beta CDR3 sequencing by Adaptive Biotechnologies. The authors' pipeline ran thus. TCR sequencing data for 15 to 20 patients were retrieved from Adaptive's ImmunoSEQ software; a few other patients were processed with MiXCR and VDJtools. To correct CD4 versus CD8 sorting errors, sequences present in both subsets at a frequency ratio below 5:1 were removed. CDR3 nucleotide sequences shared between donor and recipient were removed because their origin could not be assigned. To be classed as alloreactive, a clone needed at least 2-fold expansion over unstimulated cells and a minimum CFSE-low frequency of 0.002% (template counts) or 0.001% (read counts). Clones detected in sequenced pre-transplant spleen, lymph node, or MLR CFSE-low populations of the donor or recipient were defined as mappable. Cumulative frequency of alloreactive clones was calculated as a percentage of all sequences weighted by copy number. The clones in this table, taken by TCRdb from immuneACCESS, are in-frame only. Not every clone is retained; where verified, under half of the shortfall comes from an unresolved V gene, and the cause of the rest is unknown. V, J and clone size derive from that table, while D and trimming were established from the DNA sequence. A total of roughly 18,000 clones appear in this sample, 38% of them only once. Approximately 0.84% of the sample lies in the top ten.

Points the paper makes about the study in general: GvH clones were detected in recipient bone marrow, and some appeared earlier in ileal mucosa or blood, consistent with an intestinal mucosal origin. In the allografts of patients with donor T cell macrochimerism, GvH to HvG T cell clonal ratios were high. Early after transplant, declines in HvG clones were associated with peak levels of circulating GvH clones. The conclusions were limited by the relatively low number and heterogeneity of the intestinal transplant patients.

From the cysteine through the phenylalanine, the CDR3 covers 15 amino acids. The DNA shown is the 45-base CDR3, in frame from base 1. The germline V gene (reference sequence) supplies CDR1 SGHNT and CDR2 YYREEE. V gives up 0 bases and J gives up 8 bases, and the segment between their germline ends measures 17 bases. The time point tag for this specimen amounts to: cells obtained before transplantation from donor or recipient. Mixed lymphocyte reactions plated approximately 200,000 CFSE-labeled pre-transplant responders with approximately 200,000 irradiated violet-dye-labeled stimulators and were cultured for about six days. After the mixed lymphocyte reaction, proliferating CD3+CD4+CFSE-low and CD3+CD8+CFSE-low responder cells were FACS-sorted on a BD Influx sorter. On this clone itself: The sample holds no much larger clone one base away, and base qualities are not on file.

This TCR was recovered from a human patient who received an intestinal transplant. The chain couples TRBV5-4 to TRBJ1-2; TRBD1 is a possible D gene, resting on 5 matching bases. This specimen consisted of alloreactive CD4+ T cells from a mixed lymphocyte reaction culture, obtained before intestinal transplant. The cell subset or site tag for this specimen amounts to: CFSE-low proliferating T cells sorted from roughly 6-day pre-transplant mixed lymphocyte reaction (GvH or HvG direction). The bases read TGTGCCAGCAGCTTGGTGGACCAGGGAGTGGGAGGCTACACCTTC. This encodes CASSLVDQGVGGYTF.